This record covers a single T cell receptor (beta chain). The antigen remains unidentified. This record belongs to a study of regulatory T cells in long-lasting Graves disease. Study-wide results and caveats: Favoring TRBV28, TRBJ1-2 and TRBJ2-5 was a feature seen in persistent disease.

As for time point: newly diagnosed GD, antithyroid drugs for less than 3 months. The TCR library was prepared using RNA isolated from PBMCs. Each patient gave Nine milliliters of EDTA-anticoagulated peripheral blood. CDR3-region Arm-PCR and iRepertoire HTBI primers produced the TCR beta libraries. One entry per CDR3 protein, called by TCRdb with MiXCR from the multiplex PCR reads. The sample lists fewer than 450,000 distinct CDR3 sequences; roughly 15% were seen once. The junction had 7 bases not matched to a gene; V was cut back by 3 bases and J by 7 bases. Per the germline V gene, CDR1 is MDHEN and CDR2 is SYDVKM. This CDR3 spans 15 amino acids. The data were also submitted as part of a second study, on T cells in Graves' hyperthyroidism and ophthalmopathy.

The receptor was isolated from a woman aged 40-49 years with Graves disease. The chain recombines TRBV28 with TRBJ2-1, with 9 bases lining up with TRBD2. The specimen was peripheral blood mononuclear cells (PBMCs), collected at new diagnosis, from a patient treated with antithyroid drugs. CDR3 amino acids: CASSFRLAGINEQFF. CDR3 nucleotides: TGTGCCAGCAGTTTTCGGCTAGCGGGAATAAATGAGCAGTTCTTC.